These T cell receptor beta chains were read from a single sample in a study of cytotoxic CD8 clonotypes in ibrutinib-treated CLL. The assay was immunoSEQ multiplex PCR, and TCRdb's table has in-frame clones only and misses some. The data show 150,000 to 200,000 clones, roughly 88% seen once. The specimen comprised PBMCs, sampled at disease progression, from a patient treated with ibrutinib. These receptors originate from a human donor with chronic lymphocytic leukemia. The CDR3 runs from the conserved cysteine through the conserved F or W. The D gene is left open where the match is weak. Clone size is stated in some rows and not others, as once, few, many or a class when expanded.

>NA|TRBJ2-6|TRBV19|NA
CASSIGPGTGSSGANVLTF
TGTGCCAGTAGTATAGGACCCGGGACGGGAAGCTCTGGGGCCAACGTCCTGACTTTC
>NA|TRBJ1-4|TRBV2|NA
CASSGRLQEKLFF
TGTGCCAGCAGTGGCCGCCTACAGGAAAAACTGTTTTTT
>TRBD2|TRBJ2-1|TRBV11-1|NA
CASSLGGLAGVEQFF
TGTGCCAGCAGCTTAGGAGGACTAGCGGGAGTAGAGCAGTTCTTC
>NA|TRBJ1-2|TRBV11-3|NA
CASSQDGPNYGYTF
TGTGCCAGCAGCCAAGACGGGCCTAACTATGGCTACACCTTC
>NA|TRBJ2-7|TRBV14|NA
CASIIGRLLYEQYF
TGTGCCAGCATCATTGGACGGTTGCTCTACGAGCAGTACTTC
>TRBD2|TRBJ2-3|TRBV2|NA
CASRAPGGLAAGDTQYF
TGTGCCAGCAGGGCACCAGGGGGACTAGCGGCTGGGGATACGCAGTATTTT
>NA|TRBJ1-1|TRBV6-5|NA
CASSRGWNTEAFF
TGTGCCAGCAGTCGGGGGTGGAACACTGAAGCTTTCTTT
>NA|TRBJ2-7|TRBV28|NA
CASSLFGAGDEQYF
TGTGCCAGCAGTTTATTTGGGGCAGGAGACGAGCAGTACTTC
>TRBD1|TRBJ1-1|TRBV7-2|NA
CASSLAPGGGEAFF
TGTGCCAGCAGCTTAGCGCCAGGGGGTGGTGAAGCTTTCTTT
>TRBD1|TRBJ2-7|TRBV25-1|NA
CASSDWTGLYF
TGTGCCAGCAGTGACTGGACAGGGTTGTACTTC
>NA|TRBJ1-1|TRBV5-6|NA
CASSPLENTEAFF
TGTGCCAGCAGCCCACTTGAGAACACTGAAGCTTTCTTT
>NA|TRBJ1-1|TRBV5-1|NA
CASSLVPGLMNTEAFF
TGCGCCAGCAGCTTGGTTCCAGGACTCATGAACACTGAAGCTTTCTTT
>TRBD2|TRBJ2-7|TRBV2|few
CASRGTSDSYEQYF
TGTGCCAGCAGGGGGACTAGCGACTCCTACGAGCAGTACTTC
>NA|TRBJ2-7|TRBV7-2|NA
CASSLPGYEQYF
TGTGCCAGCAGCCTTCCCGGGTACGAGCAGTACTTC
>NA|TRBJ2-7|TRBV5-1|NA
CASSVPGGDEQYF
TGCGCCAGCAGCGTCCCCGGAGGTGACGAGCAGTACTTC
>NA|TRBJ1-5|TRBV7-9|NA
CASSLGGGNQPQHF
TGTGCCAGCAGCTTAGGGGGAGGGAATCAGCCCCAGCATTTT
>TRBD1|TRBJ2-1|TRBV7-2|NA
CASSPKTGAYNEQFF
TGTGCCAGCAGCCCGAAGACAGGGGCCTACAATGAGCAGTTCTTC
>TRBD2|TRBJ2-3|TRBV5-1|NA
CASTRASGTQSSQYF
TGCGCCAGCACTCGGGCTAGCGGGACCCAGAGTTCGCAGTATTTT
>NA|TRBJ2-1|TRBV6-5|NA
CASSYWDTDNEQFF
TGTGCCAGCAGTTACTGGGACACCGACAATGAGCAGTTCTTC
>NA|TRBJ1-3|TRBV6-1|NA
CASIYTLSGNTIYF
TGTGCCAGCATATATACGCTCTCTGGAAACACCATATATTTT
>NA|TRBJ2-1|TRBV27|NA
CASSSPRGNSYNEQFF
TGTGCCAGCAGTTCACCTCGGGGGAACTCCTACAATGAGCAGTTCTTC
>NA|TRBJ1-1|TRBV4-1|NA
CASSQAGRGTEAFF
TGCGCCAGCAGCCAAGCGGGGAGGGGCACTGAAGCTTTCTTT
>NA|TRBJ1-4|TRBV19|NA
CASSIRRTTNEKLFF
TGTGCCAGTAGTATCCGACGGACAACTAATGAAAAACTGTTTTTT
>TRBD1|TRBJ1-4|TRBV2|NA
CASSGQGAYNEKLFF
TGTGCCAGCAGTGGACAGGGGGCATACAATGAAAAACTGTTTTTT
>NA|TRBJ2-7|TRBV5-4|NA
CASRDEGGSYEQYF
TGTGCCAGCAGGGATGAAGGGGGCTCCTACGAGCAGTACTTC
>NA|TRBJ1-1|TRBV6-1|NA
CASSDLPWGLAASEAFF
TGTGCCAGCAGTGATCTTCCATGGGGTCTTGCAGCCTCTGAAGCTTTCTTT
>NA|TRBJ1-1|TRBV29-1|NA
CSVEDIQRNTEAFF
TGCAGCGTTGAAGACATACAGAGAAACACTGAAGCTTTCTTT